The 21 T cell receptor beta chains given below trace back to one sample, sequenced in a study of OX40 agonist ivuxolimab in advanced cancers. The repertoire was sequenced with immunoSEQ multiplex PCR; TCRdb's copy has only in-frame clones and lacks some. The sample contains about 62,000 clones, approximately 90% of which appear only once. The material sequenced was CD4+ or CD8+ T cells sorted from blood, taken in a trial of the OX40 agonist ivuxolimab. The receptors were sampled from an adult with an advanced solid tumor such as melanoma, head and neck, liver or kidney cancer.

The chain combines TRBV7-9 with TRBJ1-1, with TRBD1 as a possible D gene (6 bases). CDR1 is SEHNR and CDR2 is FQNEAQ in the germline V gene (reference sequence). V lost 1 base and J lost 1, with 10 bases in between. The CDR3 consists of 15 residues. CDR3 coding DNA: TGTGCCAGCAGCTTAGAGGAGACAGGGAACACTGAAGCTTTCTTT. The encoded protein is CASSLEETGNTEAFF.

V usage is TRBV11-3 and J usage is TRBJ2-5, with D tentatively TRBD2 (6 bases). Trimming took 6 bases from V and 5 from J, leaving 19 bases between them. Per the germline V gene, CDR1 is SGHNT and CDR2 is YENEEA. CDR3 length: 15 residues. CDR3 sequence reads: CASRNYGSSTETQYF. DNA for the CDR3: TGTGCCAGCAGAAATTACGGGAGCTCCACGGAGACCCAGTACTTC.

The chain joins TRBV21-1 to TRBJ2-5; TRBD2, the table's D call, was not compared with the DNA. TRBV21-1 is a known pseudogene. The CDR3 sequence is 16 residues long. CDR3 region: CASSKAEGGVRETQYF. The CDR3 coding sequence is TGTGCCAGCAGCAAAGCAGAGGGAGGGGTTCGAGAGACCCAGTACTTC.

V usage is TRBV5-1 and J usage is TRBJ2-3; 8 bases are a match to TRBD2. The CDR3 is 15 residues long. Germline V gene data show CDR1 as SGHRS and CDR2 as YFSETQ. Trimming cost V 0 bases and J 4 bases; bases outside gene matches: 4. The CDR3 DNA is TGCGCCAGCAGCTTGGCCGGGAGGGGCCCAGATACGCAGTATTTT. Amino acid sequence: CASSLAGRGPDTQYF.

The rearrangement uses TRBV27 and TRBJ2-1; D not resolved. V was cut by 3 bases and J by 6 bases, with 18 bases left in between. CDR3 length: 16 amino acids. Per germline, CDR1 MNHEY and CDR2 SMNVEV (reference sequence). CDR3 in amino acids: CASSLNLGEWGNEQFF. The CDR3 DNA is TGTGCCAGCAGTTTGAACCTGGGCGAATGGGGCAATGAGCAGTTCTTC.

The rearrangement uses TRBV11-2 and TRBJ2-5; the D gene is possibly TRBD1 (5 bases). The end of the DNA is better explained by TRBJ2-7, so the J call may be wrong. In germline, CDR1 is SGHAT, CDR2 FQNNGV. This CDR3 has 14 residues. The CDR3: CASSLGGSRYEQYF. The CDR3 DNA is TGTGCCAGCAGCTTAGGGGGCAGTCGCTACGAGCAGTACTTC.

The rearrangement uses TRBV2 and TRBJ2-7; D possibly matches TRBD1 or TRBD2 (5 bases each). The CDR3 sequence is 16 residues long. V shed 0 bases and J shed 1 base, with 13 bases lying between them. Germline V CDR1 and CDR2: SNHLY, FYNNEI. CDR3 DNA: TGTGCCAGCAGTGAAGCGGCGACAGAGGGTTCCTACGAGCAGTACTTC. Its translation: CASSEAATEGSYEQYF.

This clone was observed a single time. The chain links TRBV13 to TRBJ2-5; D tentatively fits TRBD1 or TRBD2 (6 bases each). V was shortened by 5 bases and J by 5 bases, with 24 bases between the two germline ends. This CDR3 spans 17 amino acids. Per the germline V gene, CDR1 is PRHDT and CDR2 is FYEKMQ (reference sequence). The CDR3 DNA reads TGTGCCAGCAGCCAGCGTATTGGAGTGGGGGGCGGTGAGACCCAGTACTTC. This translates into CASSQRIGVGGGETQYF.

V is TRBV5-4 and J is TRBJ2-4; 11 bases are shared with TRBD2. CDR1 is SGHNT and CDR2 is YYREEE in the germline V gene (reference sequence). With 4 bases clipped from V and 0 bases from J, the junction kept 6 bases outside the gene matches. CDR3 length equals 17 residues. The CDR3 loop reads CASSPGLAEEAKNIQYF. CDR3 bases: TGTGCCAGCAGCCCGGGACTAGCGGAGGAAGCCAAAAACATTCAGTACTTC.

V gene TRBV10-1 combines with J gene TRBJ2-3; weak D call: TRBD2 (6 bases). Deletions cut 4 bases from V and 4 bases from J, with 6 bases between. This CDR3 has 12 residues. CDR1 is WNHNN, CDR2 SYGVQD, per germline (reference sequence). CDR3 nucleotide sequence: TGCGCCAGCAGTGGGGAGGCAGATACGCAGTATTTT. Its protein product is CASSGEADTQYF.

The rearrangement uses TRBV11-2 and TRBJ2-1; D may be TRBD1 (6 bases). The V end was cut by 3 bases, the J end by 7 bases, with 19 bases between. This CDR3 comprises 16 residues. Per germline, CDR1 SGHAT and CDR2 FQNNGV. The CDR3 region has the DNA TGTGCCAGCAGCTTTCCCACGAATGGGGGCGGGAATGAGCAGTTCTTC. Residues: CASSFPTNGGGNEQFF. The full variable domain, with the rest looked up from reference TRBV11-2 and TRBJ2-1, is EAGVAQSPRYKIIEKRQSVAFWCNPISGHATLYWYQQILGQGPKLLIQFQNNGVVDDSQLPKDRFSAERLKGVDSTLKIQPAKLEDSAVYLCASSFPTNGGGNEQFFGPGTRLTVL.

The V call is TRBV19, the J call TRBJ2-5; unclear D gene. The V end was cut by 1 base, the J end by 2 bases, with 14 bases between. Germline-derived CDR1 and CDR2 are LNHDA and SQIVND (reference sequence). The CDR3 length is 16 residues. Here the CDR3 reads CASSIVRAAAQETQYF. Written as DNA, the CDR3 is TGTGCCAGTAGTATAGTAAGGGCTGCAGCTCAAGAGACCCAGTACTTC.

V usage is TRBV5-1 and J usage is TRBJ2-5; D may correspond to TRBD1 or TRBD2 (5 bases each). The J call may be in error: the DNA end matches TRBJ2-7 better. Germline CDR1 is SGHRS and CDR2 is YFSETQ. The CDR3 runs to 14 residues. DNA for the CDR3: TGCGCCAGCAGCTTTGGGGACGGTTCCTACGAGCAGTACTTC. As protein: CASSFGDGSYEQYF.

V is TRBV10-2 and J is TRBJ2-3; D gene ambiguous. The CDR3 is 13 amino acids. V was cut by 2 bases and J by 1 base, with 4 bases left in between. CDR1 and CDR2 (germline): WSHSY, SAAADI. CDR3 sequence (DNA): TGCGCCAGCAGTGAGGGCGGCACAGATACGCAGTATTTT. This translates into CASSEGGTDTQYF.

V gene TRBV10-1 combines with J gene TRBJ1-2; D is perhaps TRBD1 (6 bases). CDR1 is WNHNN and CDR2 is SYGVQD in the germline V gene (reference sequence). The V end lost 7 bases, the J end lost 4 bases, and 13 bases lay between the germline ends. CDR3 length equals 13 residues. CDR3 in amino acids: CASKDRTCYGYTF. DNA of the CDR3: TGCGCCAGCAAAGACAGGACGTGCTATGGCTACACCTTC.

The chain links TRBV4-2 to TRBJ2-7, with 7 bases fitting TRBD2. V lost 0 bases and J lost 1; bases outside the gene matches: 12. The CDR3 totals 18 residues. CDR1 and CDR2 (germline): LGHNA, YNFKEQ. Here the CDR3 DNA reads TGTGCCAGCAGCCAAGATCTCAACCCGGCGGGAGCGTCCTACGAGCAGTACTTC. This codes for CASSQDLNPAGASYEQYF.

The chain recombines TRBV16 with TRBJ1-2; no clear D. CDR1 is KGHSY and CDR2 is FQNENV in the germline V gene. The CDR3 spans 13 residues. The V end lost 0 bases, the J end lost 5 bases, and 7 bases lay between the germline ends. The CDR3 reads CASSQSVSYGYTF. The DNA of the CDR3 is TGTGCCAGCAGCCAATCTGTGAGTTATGGCTACACCTTC.

The chain has TRBV7-6 and TRBJ2-7, with 9 nucleotides matching TRBD2. The CDR3 consists of 15 residues. V dropped 0 bases and J dropped 2; count of bases not matched to a gene: 2. Germline V lookup: CDR1 SGHVS, CDR2 FNYEAQ. DNA for the CDR3: TGTGCCAGCAGCTTAGCCCTAGCGGGGACCTACGAGCAGTACTTC. It translates to CASSLALAGTYEQYF.

The gene calls are TRBV25-1 and TRBJ1-1, with D perhaps matching TRBD1 (5 bases). Germline CDR1 MGHDK, CDR2 SYGVNS. Trimming took off 5 bases at V and 3 bases at J, with 22 bases between the two ends. The length of the CDR3 is 17 residues. CDR3 sequence reads: CASSSPVLGGLDTEAFF. Written as DNA, the CDR3 is TGTGCCAGCAGTTCCCCAGTTCTTGGGGGTTTGGACACTGAAGCTTTCTTT.

V gene TRBV9 combines with J gene TRBJ2-1, with a weak D call TRBD1 (5 bases). The germline V gene encodes CDR1 SGDLS and CDR2 YYNGEE. The CDR3 is 16 amino acids. Trimming pared 0 bases from V and 0 bases from J, leaving 10 bases between. In DNA, the CDR3 is TGTGCCAGCAGCGTAGAATGGGGCCCCTCCTACAATGAGCAGTTCTTC. Translated: CASSVEWGPSYNEQFF.

CDR3 region: CASSFLSPPINSYEQYF. The CDR3 nucleotides read TGTGCCAGCAGTTTCCTGTCCCCGCCGATAAACTCCTACGAGCAGTACTTC. The gene calls are TRBV28 and TRBJ2-7; the D is unclear. V gave up 3 bases and J gave up 0 bases, with 18 bases separating them. The CDR3 runs 17 residues. Germline V CDR1 and CDR2: MDHEN, SYDVKM.